A selection of T cell receptor beta chains follows, all from one sample in a study of blood T cell repertoires in COVID-19. Sequenced by immunoSEQ multiplex PCR; TCRdb stores in-frame clones only, minus some. The repertoire consists of approximately 530,000 clones, with roughly 89% occurring once and the leading ten covering 7.8%. Sequencing used peripheral blood. The receptors come from a woman aged 50 to 60 with COVID-19, enrolled during active disease. CDR3s leave out the opening cysteine and the closing phenylalanine or tryptophan.

TRBV5-1	TRBJ1-1	ASSLAGGDPSSPEAF
TRBV10-3	TRBJ2-1	AIALVGSSYNEQF
TRBV3-1/TRBV3-2	TRBJ1-4	ASSQFGGRREKLF
TRBV5-1	TRBJ2-1	ASGGVAGDEQF
TRBV7-2	TRBJ1-4	ASSLKGGREKLF
TRBV5-1	TRBJ1-6	ASSFDRGQSPLH
TRBV5-1	TRBJ1-2	ASSLGQGGYGYT
TRBV6-1	TRBJ1-2	ASSEDATFTYGYT
TRBV29-1	TRBJ1-2	SVDQQNYGYT
TRBV18	TRBJ1-1	ASSARQGPNTEAF
TRBV6-1	TRBJ1-4	ASSDAGAVGEKLF